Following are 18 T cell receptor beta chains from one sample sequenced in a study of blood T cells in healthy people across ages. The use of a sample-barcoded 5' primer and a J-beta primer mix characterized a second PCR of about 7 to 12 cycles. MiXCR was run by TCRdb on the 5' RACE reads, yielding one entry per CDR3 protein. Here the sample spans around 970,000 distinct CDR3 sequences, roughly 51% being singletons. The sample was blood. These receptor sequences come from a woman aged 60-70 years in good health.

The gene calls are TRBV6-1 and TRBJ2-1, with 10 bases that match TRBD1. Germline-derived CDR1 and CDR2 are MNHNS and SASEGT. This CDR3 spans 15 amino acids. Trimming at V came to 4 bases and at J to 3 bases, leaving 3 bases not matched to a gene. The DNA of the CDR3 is TGTGCCAGCAGTGTTGGGACAGGGGTCTACAATGAGCAGTTCTTC. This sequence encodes CASSVGTGVYNEQFF.

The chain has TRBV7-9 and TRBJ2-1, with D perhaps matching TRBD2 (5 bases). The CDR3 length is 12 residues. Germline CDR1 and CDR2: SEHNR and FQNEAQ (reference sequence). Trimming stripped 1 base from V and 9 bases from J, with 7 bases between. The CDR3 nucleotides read TGTGCCAGCAGCTTAGGAGGGATTGAGCAGTTCTTC. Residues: CASSLGGIEQFF.

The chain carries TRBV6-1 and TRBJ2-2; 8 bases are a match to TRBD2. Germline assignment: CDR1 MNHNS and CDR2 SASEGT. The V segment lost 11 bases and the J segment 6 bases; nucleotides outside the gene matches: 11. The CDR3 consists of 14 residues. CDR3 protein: CAAQWRGLAGELFF. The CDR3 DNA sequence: TGTGCCGCCCAATGGAGGGGACTAGCCGGGGAGCTGTTTTTT.

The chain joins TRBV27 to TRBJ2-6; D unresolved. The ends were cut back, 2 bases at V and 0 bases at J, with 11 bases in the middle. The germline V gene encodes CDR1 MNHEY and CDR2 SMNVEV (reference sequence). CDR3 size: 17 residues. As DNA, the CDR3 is TGTGCCAGCAGTTTACAATTCCAATACTCTGGGGCCAACGTCCTGACTTTC. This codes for CASSLQFQYSGANVLTF.

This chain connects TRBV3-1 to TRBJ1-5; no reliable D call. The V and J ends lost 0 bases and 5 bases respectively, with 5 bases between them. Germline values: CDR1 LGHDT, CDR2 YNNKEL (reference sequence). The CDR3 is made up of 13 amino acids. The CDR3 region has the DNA TGTGCCAGCAGCCAAGACTTATATCAGCCCCAGCATTTT. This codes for CASSQDLYQPQHF.

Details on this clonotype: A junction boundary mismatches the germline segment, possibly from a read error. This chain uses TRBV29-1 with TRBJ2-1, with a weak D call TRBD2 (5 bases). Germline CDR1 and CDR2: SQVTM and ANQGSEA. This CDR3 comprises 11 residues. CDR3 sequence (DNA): TGCAGCGTTAGAGGGAACAATGAGCGGTTCTTC. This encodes CSVRGNNERFF.

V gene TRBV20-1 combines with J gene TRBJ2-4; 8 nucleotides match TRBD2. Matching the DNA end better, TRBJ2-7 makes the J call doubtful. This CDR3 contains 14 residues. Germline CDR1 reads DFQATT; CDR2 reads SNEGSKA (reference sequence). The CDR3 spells CSAQPQRGSHEQYF. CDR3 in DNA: TGCAGTGCCCAGCCCCAGCGGGGGTCGCACGAGCAGTACTTC.

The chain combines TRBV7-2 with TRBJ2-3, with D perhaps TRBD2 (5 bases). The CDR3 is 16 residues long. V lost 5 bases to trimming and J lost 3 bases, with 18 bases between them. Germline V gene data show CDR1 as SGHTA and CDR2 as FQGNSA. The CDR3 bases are TGTGCCAGCAGCCCCCGGGGTATTAGGCTAACAGATACGCAGTATTTT. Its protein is CASSPRGIRLTDTQYF.

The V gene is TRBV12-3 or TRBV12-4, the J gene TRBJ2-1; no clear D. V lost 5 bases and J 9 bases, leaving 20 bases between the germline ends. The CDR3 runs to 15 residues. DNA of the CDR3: TGTGCCAGCAGTCACCGCGAACAAGCCAAGGCTGAGCAGTTCTTC. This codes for CASSHREQAKAEQFF.

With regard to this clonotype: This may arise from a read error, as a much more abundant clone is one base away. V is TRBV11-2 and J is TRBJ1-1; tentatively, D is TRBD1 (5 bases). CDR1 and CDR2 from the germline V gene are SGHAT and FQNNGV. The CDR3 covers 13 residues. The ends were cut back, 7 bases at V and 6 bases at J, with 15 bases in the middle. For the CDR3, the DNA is TGTGCCAGCAACCCGAGGTGGGGGGCTGAAGCTTTCTTT. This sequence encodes CASNPRWGAEAFF. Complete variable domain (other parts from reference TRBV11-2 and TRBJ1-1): EAGVAQSPRYKIIEKRQSVAFWCNPISGHATLYWYQQILGQGPKLLIQFQNNGVVDDSQLPKDRFSAERLKGVDSTLKIQPAKLEDSAVYLCASNPRWGAEAFFGQGTRLTVV.

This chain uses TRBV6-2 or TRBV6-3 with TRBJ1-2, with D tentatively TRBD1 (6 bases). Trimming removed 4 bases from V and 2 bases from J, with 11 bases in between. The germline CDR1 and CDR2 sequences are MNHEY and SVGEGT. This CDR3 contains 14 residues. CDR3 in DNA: TGTGCCAGCAGTTTCGCAGGGGAGAACTATGGCTACACCTTC. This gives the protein CASSFAGENYGYTF.

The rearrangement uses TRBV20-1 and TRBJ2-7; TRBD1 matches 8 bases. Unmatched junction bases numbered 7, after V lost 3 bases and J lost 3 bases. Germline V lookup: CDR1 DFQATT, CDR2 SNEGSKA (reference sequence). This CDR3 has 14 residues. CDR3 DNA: TGCAGTGCTAGTAAGGGGACAGGAGACTACGAGCAGTACTTC. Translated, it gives CSASKGTGDYEQYF.

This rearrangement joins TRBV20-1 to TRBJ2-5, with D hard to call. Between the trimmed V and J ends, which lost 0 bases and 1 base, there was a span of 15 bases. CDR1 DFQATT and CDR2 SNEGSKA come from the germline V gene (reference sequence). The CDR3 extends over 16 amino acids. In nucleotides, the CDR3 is TGCAGTGCTAGAGATGGGAATAGTCGCGCCCAAGAGACCCAGTACTTC. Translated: CSARDGNSRAQETQYF.

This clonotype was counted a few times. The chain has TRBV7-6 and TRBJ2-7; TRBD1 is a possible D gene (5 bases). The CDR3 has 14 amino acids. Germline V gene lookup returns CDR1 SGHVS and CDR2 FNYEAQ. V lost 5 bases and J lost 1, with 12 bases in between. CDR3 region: CASSGNRRSYEQYF. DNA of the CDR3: TGTGCCAGCAGCGGCAACAGGCGATCCTACGAGCAGTACTTC.

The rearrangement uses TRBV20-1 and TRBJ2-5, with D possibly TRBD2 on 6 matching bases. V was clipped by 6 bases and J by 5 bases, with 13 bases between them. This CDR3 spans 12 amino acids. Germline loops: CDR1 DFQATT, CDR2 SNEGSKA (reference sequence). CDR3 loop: CSAEGPAETQYF. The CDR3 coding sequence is TGCAGTGCGGAGGGACCGGCGGAGACCCAGTACTTC.

CDR3 region: CASKWAGNQETQYF. CDR3 bases: TGTGCCAGCAAGTGGGCCGGCAACCAAGAGACCCAGTACTTC. The V and J genes are TRBV6-1 and TRBJ2-5; D call uncertain. The V gene's germline CDR1 is MNHNS and CDR2 SASEGT. The CDR3 is made up of 14 amino acids. V gave up 7 bases and J gave up 0 bases, with 12 bases separating them.

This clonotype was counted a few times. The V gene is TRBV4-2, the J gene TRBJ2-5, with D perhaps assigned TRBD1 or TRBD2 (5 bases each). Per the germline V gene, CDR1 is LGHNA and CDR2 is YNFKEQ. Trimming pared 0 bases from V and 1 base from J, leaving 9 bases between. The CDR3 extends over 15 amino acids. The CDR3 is CASSQEGTIQETQYF. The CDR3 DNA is TGTGCCAGCAGCCAAGAGGGGACCATCCAAGAGACCCAGTACTTC.

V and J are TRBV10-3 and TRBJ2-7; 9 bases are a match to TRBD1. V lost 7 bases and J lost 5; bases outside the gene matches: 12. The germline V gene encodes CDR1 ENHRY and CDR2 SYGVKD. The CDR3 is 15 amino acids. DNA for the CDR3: TGTGCCATCAATGCCGGGACAGGGCTTATCCACGAGCAGTACTTC. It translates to CAINAGTGLIHEQYF.